This TCR beta chain was identified during a study of T cell responses to AZD1222 COVID-19 vaccine. Points from the study as a whole: There were vaccine-associated CD4 TCRs across spike, dominant at 160-218 and 743-854.

The CDR3 sequence is 14 residues long. V dropped 2 bases and J dropped 7 bases, with 14 bases sitting between them. Looked up from germline, CDR1 is MNHEY and CDR2 is SVGAGI. Profiling relied on immunoSEQ multiplex PCR, and the TCRdb table lists in-frame clones only, not all of them. The sample has approximately 97,000 clones; almost 85% are singletons. On this clone: What it binds is unknown.

This TCR derives from an adult in good health. This chain joins TRBV6-5 and TRBJ1-1; D unclear. The sequenced sample was peripheral blood, obtained on day 0 of AZD1222 vaccination. CDR3 amino acids: CASSYDWPDNEAFF. CDR3 DNA sequence: TGTGCCAGCAGTTACGATTGGCCAGATAATGAAGCTTTCTTT.